The following is a T cell receptor beta chain sequence with its context. The record originates from a study of T cells in Graves' hyperthyroidism and ophthalmopathy. Study-wide context: Staff took peripheral blood when the initial diagnosis was made, before any treatment began.

V gave up 2 bases and J gave up 4 bases, with 11 bases separating them. The CDR3 runs to 15 residues. Germline CDR1 and CDR2: MNHNY and SVGAGI (reference sequence). This sample holds PBMCs from 8 to 10 ml fresh peripheral blood. What was amplified from RNA transcripts were TCR beta CDR3 regions. The HTBI set primed first-round TCR CDR3 RT-PCR. TCRdb fed the multiplex PCR reads into MiXCR, producing one record per CDR3 protein. This sample has almost 500,000 distinct CDR3 sequences, with under 25% found just once. The sample comprised blood. J is TRBJ2-2 and V is TRBV6-6; tentatively, D is TRBD1 (7 bases). This receptor was identified in a woman between 65 and 79 years old with Graves' ophthalmopathy. CDR3 sequence (DNA): TGTGCCAGCAGTTACGCCCAGGGGGGCACCGGGGAGCTGTTTTTT. It is translated as CASSYAQGGTGELFF.